Listed below are T cell receptor beta chains from one sample, sequenced in a study of blood T cells in healthy people across ages. TCRdb itself ran the 5' RACE reads through MiXCR, one entry per CDR3 protein. The sample has 1.5 million to 2 million distinct CDR3 sequences, about 35% seen once. Sequencing was performed on blood. The receptors were gathered from a woman younger than 45 in good health. CDR3s include the opening cysteine and the closing phenylalanine or tryptophan. D genes are given only for firm matches. Not all rows give a size; the values are once, few, many and, for expanded clones, a class.

TRBV7-8	NA	TRBD1	TRBJ1-1	CASSTGQGGPEAFF
TRBV24-1	NA	NA	TRBJ2-3	CATSDLGTTDTQYF
TRBV20-1	NA	TRBD2	TRBJ2-7	CSASATSAVYEQYF
TRBV9	few	TRBD2	TRBJ2-1	CASSVRGGDAYNEQFF
TRBV2	few	TRBD2	TRBJ2-1	CATASGGVTNEQFF
TRBV3-1	few	NA	TRBJ1-2	CASSTRGGGQYGYTF
TRBV6-5	NA	NA	NA	CASSQSWGQGTYEQYF
TRBV6-6	few	NA	TRBJ2-3	CASSYSDPSTDTQYF
TRBV20-1	NA	NA	TRBJ1-2	CSASKVSYGYTF
TRBV20-1	few	NA	TRBJ1-5	CSARRGSGNQPQHF
TRBV6-5	NA	TRBD1	TRBJ2-7	CAEAPITGDGEQYF
TRBV12-3/TRBV12-4	many	NA	TRBJ1-2	CASSLREGYGYTF
TRBV28	NA	NA	TRBJ2-5	CASRRRLAEETQYF
TRBV28	NA	NA	TRBJ1-2	CASSFRPAGNGYTF
TRBV6-6	many	NA	TRBJ2-3	CASSGITDTQYF
TRBV20-1	NA	NA	TRBJ2-5	CSAREPSAETQYF
TRBV11-2	NA	NA	TRBJ2-7	CASSLTAPSYEQYF
TRBV20-1	once	NA	TRBJ2-2	CSARSQEKSIGERFF
TRBV13	NA	NA	TRBJ2-7	CASSLRRVKRDEQYF
TRBV15	few	NA	TRBJ2-3	CATSSGIGQYF
TRBV20-1	NA	TRBD2	TRBJ2-1	CSASSGTSGRWPYNEQFF
TRBV7-9	few	TRBD1	TRBJ2-7	CASSLLHAGQEDHEQYF
TRBV7-9	NA	NA	TRBJ2-7	CASSQTSLVRDEQYF
TRBV15	NA	TRBD1	TRBJ2-1	CATGRSPGQGGNEQFF
TRBV6-6	once	NA	TRBJ2-5	CASSYRGIETQYF
TRBV11-2	once	NA	TRBJ1-5	CASSLGAAPNQPQHF
TRBV21-1	NA	NA	TRBJ2-5	CASSKELRDTQGETQYF
TRBV5-1	NA	NA	TRBJ2-6	CASEAGGGSGANVLTF
TRBV12-3/TRBV12-4	NA	TRBD2	TRBJ2-4	CASRLAGFPTEQYF
TRBV7-9	few	TRBD2	NA	CASSLGTSVPYEQYF
TRBV29-1	many	NA	TRBJ2-7	CSVVGLRESYEQYF
TRBV6-5	NA	NA	TRBJ1-1	CASINRQNTEAFF
TRBV5-6	NA	NA	TRBJ2-7	CASSRSLRAGYEQYF
TRBV21-1	NA	NA	TRBJ1-2	CASSTANRGKNYGYTF